The next 26 T cell receptor beta chains were all read from a single sample in a study of neurological immune-mediated disorders. TCRdb called the 5' RACE reads again in MiXCR, with one record for every CDR3 protein. The sample holds over 15,000 distinct CDR3 sequences, roughly 15% seen once. Sequencing was done on a sample of PBMCs. Every receptor here comes from a man between 60 and 75 years old with HTLV-1-associated myelopathy (HAM/TSP).

There are many counts of this clonotype. The J gene is TRBJ1-2, the V gene TRBV5-1, with D perhaps TRBD1 (6 bases). CDR3 length: 14 residues. The V gene's germline CDR1 is SGHRS and CDR2 YFSETQ. Trimming took 4 bases from V and 4 from J, leaving 14 bases between them. The CDR3 sequence: CASSLGQNSYGYTF. In nucleotides, the CDR3 is TGCGCCAGCAGCCTCGGACAGAATTCCTATGGCTACACCTTC.

This clonotype was counted ten times or more. This chain joins TRBV15 and TRBJ2-5, with a weak D call TRBD2 (5 bases). The CDR3 is 13 amino acids. The germline V gene encodes CDR1 LNHNV and CDR2 YYDKDF (reference sequence). Trimming left V 3 bases short and J 7 bases short, with 12 bases between. This CDR3 is CATSSRDKGTQYF. The CDR3 nucleotides read TGTGCCACCAGCAGCCGGGATAAGGGGACCCAGTACTTC.

The V call is TRBV7-2, the J call TRBJ1-2; D remains ambiguous. The germline CDR1 and CDR2 sequences are SGHTA and FQGNSA. The length of the CDR3 is 14 residues. With 1 base removed from V and 8 bases from J, the gap between germline ends came to 14 bases. In nucleotides, the CDR3 is TGTGCCAGCAGCTTAGTCGTGAAGGGATTCGGCTACACCTTC. As protein: CASSLVVKGFGYTF.

The table lists this clonotype with many counts. The chain is built from TRBV10-3 and TRBJ2-7; 8 bases are a match to TRBD2. With 6 bases clipped from V and 6 bases from J, the junction kept 1 base outside the gene matches. Germline CDR1 is ENHRY and CDR2 is SYGVKD. The CDR3 spans 11 residues. The CDR3 sequence: CAIRAGGEQYF. DNA for the CDR3: TGTGCCATCAGGGCGGGGGGCGAGCAGTACTTC.

This clonotype has at least ten counts. This CDR3 reads CASSLGGLSPGEQYF. Written as DNA, the CDR3 is TGTGCCAGCAGCTTAGGGGGCCTCTCTCCGGGCGAGCAGTACTTC. The chain joins TRBV11-2 to TRBJ2-7; the D gene is possibly TRBD1 (5 bases). The ends were cut back, 1 base at V and 6 bases at J, with 16 bases in the middle. CDR3 size: 15 residues. Germline assignment: CDR1 SGHAT and CDR2 FQNNGV. The whole variable domain, remainder taken from reference TRBV11-2 and TRBJ2-7, is EAGVAQSPRYKIIEKRQSVAFWCNPISGHATLYWYQQILGQGPKLLIQFQNNGVVDDSQLPKDRFSAERLKGVDSTLKIQPAKLEDSAVYLCASSLGGLSPGEQYFGPGTRLTVT.

This chain joins TRBV20-1 and TRBJ1-5; tentatively, D is TRBD1 (6 bases). Trimming shortened V by 3 bases and J by 10 bases, and 16 bases separated the two germline ends. Germline assignment: CDR1 DFQATT and CDR2 SNEGSKA (reference sequence). CDR3 length equals 13 residues. This CDR3 is CSARDSPKQPQHF. The CDR3 DNA follows: TGCAGTGCTAGGGACAGCCCGAAACAACCCCAGCATTTT.

This clonotype has a count of ten or more. The V gene is TRBV6-4, the J gene TRBJ1-2; no clear D gene. Germline assignment: CDR1 MRHNA and CDR2 SNTAGT. This CDR3 spans 14 amino acids. The germline V and J ends were trimmed by 5 bases and 4 bases, with 14 bases remaining between them. Here the CDR3 DNA reads TGTGCCAGCAGTCCGGAGGAGGGAACCTATGGCTACACCTTC. It codes for CASSPEEGTYGYTF.

The rearrangement uses TRBV7-6 and TRBJ2-6, with D tentatively TRBD2 (6 bases). This CDR3 comprises 16 residues. Germline V gene sequence: CDR1 SGHVS, CDR2 FNYEAQ. V was shortened by 1 base and J by 3 bases, with 10 bases between the two germline ends. CDR3 protein: CASSLEAGFGANVLTF. The CDR3 region has the DNA TGTGCCAGCAGCTTAGAGGCGGGGTTTGGGGCCAACGTCCTGACTTTC.

The table lists this clonotype with many counts. The chain combines TRBV5-1 with TRBJ2-5; TRBD1 matches 11 bases. Germline V gives CDR1 SGHRS, CDR2 YFSETQ. J gave up 4 bases and V 3 bases, and 17 bases lay outside the gene matches. The CDR3 is 19 residues long. CDR3 DNA: TGCGCCAGCAGCTATGGACAGGGGGCTGTTGGGGGGGCCGCAGAGACCCAGTACTTC. This translates into CASSYGQGAVGGAAETQYF.

This clonotype was detected ten times or more. The V and J genes are TRBV9 and TRBJ1-1; 7 bases fit TRBD1. V was clipped by 0 bases and J by 1 base; unmatched bases: 9. The CDR3 length is 17 residues. Germline CDR1 reads SGDLS; CDR2 reads YYNGEE. CDR3 protein: CASSVGVTGDRNTEAFF. The DNA for the CDR3 is TGTGCCAGCAGCGTAGGAGTCACAGGGGATAGGAACACTGAAGCTTTCTTT.

This clonotype was observed many times. V is TRBV18 and J is TRBJ1-2; 9 bases align to TRBD1. V shed 6 bases, J shed 3 bases, and the junction held 2 bases outside the gene matches. The CDR3 loop spans 13 amino acids. Germline V CDR1 and CDR2: KGHSH, LQKENI. CDR3 nucleotides: TGTGCCAGCTCCAGGACAGGGGACTATGGCTACACCTTC. Translated: CASSRTGDYGYTF.

This clonotype is deemed large (0.1 to 1%). The V call is TRBV15, the J call TRBJ2-5; D perhaps matches TRBD2 (5 bases). The CDR3 extends over 13 amino acids. Germline CDR1 LNHNV, CDR2 YYDKDF (reference sequence). Trimming stripped 0 bases from V and 5 bases from J, with 7 bases between. CDR3 coding DNA: TGTGCCACCAGCAGAGATCCGGGGGAGACCCAGTACTTC. It specifies CATSRDPGETQYF.

This clonotype was picked up one time. Because the CDR3 is missing its conserved closing phenylalanine or tryptophan, this is likely a read error. The DNA is omitted, as the CDR3 cannot be located on it reliably, and the CDR3 follows TCRdb's listing. CDR3 sequence reads: CASSKQGANSPLDL. The J gene is TRBJ1-6, the V gene TRBV12-3 or TRBV12-4; TRBD1, the table's D call, was not compared with the DNA. The CDR3 spans 14 residues, counting both ends.

This clonotype was detected many times. The chain employs TRBV27 and TRBJ2-7; a weak D match, TRBD2 (6 bases). With 10 bases removed from V and 6 bases from J, the gap between germline ends came to 16 bases. This CDR3 contains 12 residues. The germline V gene encodes CDR1 MNHEY and CDR2 SMNVEV (reference sequence). CDR3 in amino acids: CATKSGGVEQYF. The CDR3 DNA reads as TGTGCCACCAAGAGCGGAGGGGTCGAGCAGTACTTC.

On this clonotype: The junction does not match germline at one end; this may be a read error. The chain recombines TRBV7-2 with TRBJ2-1, with 7 bases aligning to TRBD2. This CDR3 has 14 residues. The germline CDR1 and CDR2 sequences are SGHTA and FQGNSA. The DNA of the CDR3 is TGTGCCAGCAGCTTACAAGCGCGGGAGAATGAGCAGTCCTTC. Protein: CASSLQARENEQSF.

The chain combines TRBV28 with TRBJ2-7, with D unclear. Looked up from germline, CDR1 is MDHEN and CDR2 is SYDVKM. Between the trimmed V and J ends, which lost 5 bases and 7 bases, there was a span of 15 bases. The CDR3 covers 13 residues. CDR3 loop: CASSPGGVGEQYF. In nucleotides, the CDR3 is TGTGCCAGCAGTCCGGGTGGGGTGGGAGAGCAGTACTTC. The full variable domain, with the rest looked up from reference TRBV28 and TRBJ2-7, is DVKVTQSSRYLVKRTGEKVFLECVQDMDHENMFWYRQDPGLGLRLIYFSYDVKMKEKGDIPEGYSVSREKKERFSLILESASTNQTSMYLCASSPGGVGEQYFGPGTRLTVT.

This clonotype showed up many times. The chain employs TRBV11-2 and TRBJ2-7; TRBD1 matches at 8 bases. The CDR3 runs to 14 residues. J gave up 7 bases and V 5 bases, and 10 bases lay outside the gene matches. Germline values: CDR1 SGHAT, CDR2 FQNNGV. The CDR3 nucleotides read TGTGCCAGCAGCCCGAACAGGGGGTCCTGGGAGCAGTACTTC. This sequence encodes CASSPNRGSWEQYF. Variable domain in full (rest from reference TRBV11-2 and TRBJ2-7): EAGVAQSPRYKIIEKRQSVAFWCNPISGHATLYWYQQILGQGPKLLIQFQNNGVVDDSQLPKDRFSAERLKGVDSTLKIQPAKLEDSAVYLCASSPNRGSWEQYFGPGTRLTVT.

For this clonotype: A junction boundary mismatches the germline segment, possibly from a read error. DNA for the CDR3: TGTGCCAGTAGCCCTCGGGGGGGCATCAATGAGCGGTTCTTC. Amino acid sequence: CASSPRGGINERFF. The V call is TRBV12-3 or TRBV12-4, the J call TRBJ2-1, with TRBD2 identical over 8 bases. This CDR3 is 14 amino acids long.

Many counts were recorded for this clonotype. The genes are TRBV5-8 and TRBJ1-3; D is uncertain. V was clipped by 1 base and J by 0 bases, with 5 bases between them. Germline CDR1 SGHTS, CDR2 YDEGEE. This CDR3 region has 14 residues. The CDR3 bases are TGTGCCAGCAGCTTGCAAATCTCTGGAAACACCATATATTTT. Encoded protein: CASSLQISGNTIYF.

This clonotype was seen many times. The chain recombines TRBV3-1 with TRBJ2-1; D is possibly TRBD2 (5 bases). The germline V gene has CDR1 LGHDT and CDR2 YNNKEL (reference sequence). Deletions cut 4 bases from V and 6 bases from J, with 13 bases between. The CDR3 spans 14 residues. CDR3 loop: CASSPQLRANEQFF. DNA for the CDR3: TGTGCCAGCAGCCCCCAATTGAGGGCCAATGAGCAGTTCTTC.

This clonotype showed up many times. Possible read error: a much larger clone is one base away. This chain uses TRBV28 with TRBJ1-2, with TRBD1 matching 7 bases. This CDR3 is 15 amino acids long. Germline values: CDR1 MDHEN, CDR2 SYDVKM. The CDR3 sequence is CANSLWGTANYGYTF. CDR3 bases: TGTGCCAACAGTTTATGGGGGACAGCTAACTATGGCTACACCTTC.

This clonotype was recorded many times. This chain connects TRBV5-1 to TRBJ1-6, with D unclear. Germline values: CDR1 SGHRS, CDR2 YFSETQ. This CDR3 is 13 amino acids long. With 0 bases removed from V and 7 bases from J, the gap between germline ends came to 5 bases. CDR3 amino acids: CASSLDQNSPLHF. In DNA, the CDR3 is TGCGCCAGCAGCTTGGACCAGAATTCACCCCTCCACTTT.

This clonotype was observed a few times. The gene calls are TRBV7-2 and TRBJ2-5; the D is unclear. Trimming removed 2 bases at V and 4 bases at J, with 14 bases between. Germline V gene lookup returns CDR1 SGHTA and CDR2 FQGNSA. This CDR3 region has 15 residues. CDR3 sequence (DNA): TGTGCCAGCAGCTTAAAGGGCAACTTGGGAGAGACCCAGTACTTC. Translation gives CASSLKGNLGETQYF. Filled out from reference TRBV7-2 and TRBJ2-5, the complete variable domain reads GAGVSQSPSNKVTEKGKDVELRCDPISGHTALYWYRQSLGQGLEFLIYFQGNSAPDKSGLPSDRFSAERTGGSVSTLTIQRTQQEDSAVYLCASSLKGNLGETQYFGPGTRLLVL.

In its sample, this clonotype was seen many times. This chain links TRBV20-1 with TRBJ2-1; D is uncertain. The CDR3 sequence is 12 residues long. With 3 bases removed from V and 4 bases from J, the gap between germline ends came to 7 bases. Germline CDR1 is DFQATT and CDR2 is SNEGSKA (reference sequence). The DNA of the CDR3 is TGCAGTGCTAGGGGTCAATACAATGAGCAGTTCTTC. Translating it yields CSARGQYNEQFF.

This clonotype appeared many times. V is TRBV4-1 and J is TRBJ1-2; D perhaps matches TRBD1 (5 bases). The CDR3 is made up of 14 amino acids. The germline CDR1 and CDR2 sequences are MGHRA and YSYEKL. V lost 3 bases and J 2 bases, leaving 10 bases between the germline ends. The CDR3 DNA sequence: TGCGCCAGCAGCCATGGACAAGCGAACTATGGCTACACCTTC. Residues: CASSHGQANYGYTF.

The genes are TRBV7-2 and TRBJ2-7, with D possibly matching TRBD1 (6 bases). Per the germline V gene, CDR1 is SGHTA and CDR2 is FQGNSA. This CDR3 is 14 amino acids long. V was cut by 4 bases and J by 5 bases, with 15 bases left in between. The CDR3 protein is CASSSWQGRDEQYF. The DNA for the CDR3 is TGTGCCAGCAGCTCATGGCAGGGGCGTGACGAGCAGTACTTC.